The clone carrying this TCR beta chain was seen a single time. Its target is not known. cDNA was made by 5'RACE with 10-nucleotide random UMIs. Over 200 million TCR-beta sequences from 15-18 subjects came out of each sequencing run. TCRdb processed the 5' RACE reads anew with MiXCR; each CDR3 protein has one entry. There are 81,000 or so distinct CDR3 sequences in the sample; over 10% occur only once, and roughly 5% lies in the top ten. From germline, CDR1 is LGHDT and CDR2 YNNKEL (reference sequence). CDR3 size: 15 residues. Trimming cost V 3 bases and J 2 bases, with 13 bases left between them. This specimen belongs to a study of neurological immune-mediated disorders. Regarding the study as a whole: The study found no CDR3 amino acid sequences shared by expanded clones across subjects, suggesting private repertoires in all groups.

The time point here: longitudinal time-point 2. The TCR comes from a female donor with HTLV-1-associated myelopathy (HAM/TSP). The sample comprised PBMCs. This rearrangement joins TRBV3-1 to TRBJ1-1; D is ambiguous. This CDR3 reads CASSQTGGANTEAFF. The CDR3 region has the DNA TGTGCCAGCAGCCAGACCGGAGGAGCTAACACTGAAGCTTTCTTT.